This record covers a single T cell receptor (beta chain). In the source study's methods: Scientists estimated how many nucleated cells there were by amplifying reference gene primers. Using immunoSEQ multiplex PCR, the repertoire was profiled, and TCRdb retains in-frame clones only, with some absent. Clone size and the V and J calls come from that table; the DNA yielded D and trimming. The repertoire holds over 150,000 clones, around 80% seen once, with roughly 7.1% in the top ten. This sample was included in a study of blood T cell repertoires in COVID-19. Study-level information: Both acute and convalescent COVID-19 samples were obtained from the United States, Italy and Spain.

Germline values: CDR1 SGDLS, CDR2 YYNGEE. The CDR3 is 16 amino acids. With 4 bases clipped from V and 7 bases from J, the junction kept 13 bases outside the gene matches. The chain joins TRBV9 to TRBJ1-2; 10 positions match TRBD1. The sequence was collected from a human donor in a cohort sampled during active COVID-19. The sequenced sample consisted of peripheral blood. The CDR3 nucleotides read TGTGCCAGCAGCCCCCACGATTTGACAGGGGGCTCTGGCTACACCTTC. Translating gives CASSPHDLTGGSGYTF.